Following are 26 T cell receptor beta chains from one sample sequenced in a study of siplizumab effects on memory and regulatory T cells. Method: immunoSEQ multiplex PCR; TCRdb's copy keeps in-frame clones and lacks some. Of around 99,000 clones listed, under 95% are singletons. Sequencing was performed on Tregs sorted from blood. Every receptor here comes from a human donor in good health.

Concerning this clone: Compared with germline, one end of the junction differs, possibly owing to a read error. The chain is built from TRBV19 and TRBJ2-6; D not resolved. The germline V gene encodes CDR1 LNHDA and CDR2 SQIVND (reference sequence). The CDR3 has 14 residues. CDR3 DNA sequence: TGTGCCAGTAGTACAGCTCTTGGGACCAACGTCCTGACTTTC. As protein: CASSTALGTNVLTF.

This rearrangement joins TRBV19 to TRBJ2-1, with D hard to call. CDR1 and CDR2 (germline): LNHDA, SQIVND (reference sequence). This CDR3 region has 13 residues. V was trimmed by 3 bases and J by 3 bases, leaving 6 bases between them. Here the CDR3 reads CASSINIYNEQFF. CDR3 DNA sequence: TGTGCCAGTAGTATTAACATCTACAATGAGCAGTTCTTC. The complete variable domain, with remaining parts taken from reference TRBV19 and TRBJ2-1, reads DGGITQSPKYLFRKEGQNVTLSCEQNLNHDAMYWYRQDPGQGLRLIYYSQIVNDFQKGDIAEGYSVSREKKESFPLTVTSAQKNPTAFYLCASSINIYNEQFFGPGTRLTVL.

J is TRBJ1-4 and V is TRBV29-1; 8 bases align to TRBD1. Germline values: CDR1 SQVTM, CDR2 ANQGSEA. Germline trimming cut 6 bases from V and 4 bases from J; bases unmatched to any gene: 19. CDR3 length equals 18 residues. The CDR3: CSVSRIPGQASVNEKLFF. The CDR3 DNA sequence: TGCAGCGTCTCTAGAATACCGGGACAGGCGTCGGTTAATGAAAAACTGTTTTTT.

The V and J genes are TRBV29-1 and TRBJ1-3; no clear D. The germline V and J ends were trimmed by 7 bases and 1 base, with 11 bases remaining between them. CDR1 and CDR2 from the germline V gene are SQVTM and ANQGSEA. The CDR3 totals 13 residues. The CDR3 loop reads CSGRDASGNTIYF. CDR3 coding DNA: TGCAGCGGAAGAGACGCTTCTGGAAACACCATATATTTT.

The table lists this clone with a few counts. The gene calls are TRBV2 and TRBJ2-5; 8 positions agree with TRBD2. The length of the CDR3 is 16 residues. CDR1 and CDR2 from the germline V gene are SNHLY and FYNNEI. The V segment lost 7 bases and the J segment 4 bases; nucleotides outside the gene matches: 14. The CDR3 bases are TGTGCCAGCACGGGACTAGAGTCGCCAAGGGGAGAGACCCAGTACTTC. Translation: CASTGLESPRGETQYF.

The chain uses TRBV7-9 and TRBJ1-2; a weak D match, TRBD1 (5 bases). The CDR3 loop spans 13 amino acids. Per the germline V gene, CDR1 is SEHNR and CDR2 is FQNEAQ (reference sequence). The ends were cut back, 6 bases at V and 6 bases at J, with 14 bases in the middle. CDR3 nucleotides: TGTGCCAGCAGTACGGGGCGCCTGGATGGCTACACCTTC. It encodes CASSTGRLDGYTF.

V is TRBV7-9 and J is TRBJ2-7; 7 bases map to TRBD1. Germline assignment: CDR1 SEHNR and CDR2 FQNEAQ (reference sequence). Losses at the gene ends were 4 bases for V and 7 bases for J; bases not matched to a gene: 10. The CDR3 loop spans 14 amino acids. This CDR3 is CASSSAGTALEQYF. CDR3 coding DNA: TGTGCCAGCAGCTCTGCCGGGACAGCCCTTGAGCAGTACTTC.

The chain employs TRBV27 and TRBJ2-7; 10 bases agree with TRBD2. V lost 3 bases, J lost 7 bases, and 15 bases stayed unmatched. The CDR3 loop spans 17 amino acids. Germline CDR1 reads MNHEY; CDR2 reads SMNVEV (reference sequence). DNA of the CDR3: TGTGCCAGCAGTTTCCAACCGACTAGCGGGTTCTCCGGGGAGCAGTACTTC. The encoded protein is CASSFQPTSGFSGEQYF.

The chain uses TRBV28 and TRBJ1-3; D ambiguous. The V and J ends lost 4 bases and 0 bases respectively, with 7 bases between them. Germline V gene data show CDR1 as MDHEN and CDR2 as SYDVKM. This CDR3 is built from 14 residues. CDR3: CASSSTASGNTIYF. CDR3 nucleotide sequence: TGTGCCAGCAGTTCGACTGCCTCTGGAAACACCATATATTTT.

In this sample, this clone turned up once. The chain couples TRBV18 to TRBJ1-2; D is ambiguous. This CDR3 has 14 amino acids. Looked up from germline, CDR1 is KGHSH and CDR2 is LQKENI. V was trimmed by 2 bases and J by 1 base, leaving 8 bases between them. The CDR3 here is CASSPAPDNYGYTF. The CDR3 nucleotides read TGTGCCAGCTCACCAGCCCCAGATAACTATGGCTACACCTTC.

This clone showed up just once. The V and J genes are TRBV5-1 and TRBJ2-2; 9 positions match TRBD2. With 0 bases clipped from V and 4 bases from J, the junction kept 4 bases outside the gene matches. CDR1 SGHRS and CDR2 YFSETQ come from the germline V gene. The CDR3 totals 16 residues. In DNA form, the CDR3 reads TGCGCCAGCAGCTTGGGAGGCGGGAGGGGCACCGGGGAGCTGTTTTTT. Its translation is CASSLGGGRGTGELFF.

V gene TRBV20-1 combines with J gene TRBJ2-7; the D gene is possibly TRBD2 (5 bases). In germline, CDR1 is DFQATT, CDR2 SNEGSKA (reference sequence). The length of the CDR3 is 11 residues. V dropped 8 bases and J dropped 4 bases, with 12 bases sitting between them. The DNA for the CDR3 is TGCAGTCCCGCAGGAGGTTACGAGCAGTACTTC. It yields the protein CSPAGGYEQYF.

The count of this clone is one. The rearrangement uses TRBV11-2 and TRBJ1-2; D not resolved. The CDR3 sequence is 12 residues long. V gave up 5 bases and J gave up 7 bases, with 11 bases separating them. CDR1 and CDR2 (germline): SGHAT, FQNNGV. The DNA of the CDR3 is TGTGCCAGCAGCCCCACTGCCCCTGGCTACACCTTC. This translates into CASSPTAPGYTF. Full variable domain (missing parts from reference TRBV11-2 and TRBJ1-2): EAGVAQSPRYKIIEKRQSVAFWCNPISGHATLYWYQQILGQGPKLLIQFQNNGVVDDSQLPKDRFSAERLKGVDSTLKIQPAKLEDSAVYLCASSPTAPGYTFGSGTRLTVV.

This rearrangement joins TRBV18 to TRBJ2-1; 8 bases fit TRBD2. The V gene's germline CDR1 is KGHSH and CDR2 LQKENI. This CDR3 contains 16 residues. V dropped 6 bases and J dropped 3; count of bases not matched to a gene: 10. CDR3 region: CASSTISGTGYNEQFF. The CDR3 region has the DNA TGTGCCAGCTCGACCATTAGCGGGACCGGCTACAATGAGCAGTTCTTC.

This chain connects TRBV6-1 to TRBJ1-4; D ambiguous. Germline CDR1 reads MNHNS; CDR2 reads SASEGT. V was clipped by 2 bases and J by 1 base, with 11 bases between them. This CDR3 has 16 amino acids. CDR3 in amino acids: CASSELGIQTNEKLFF. CDR3 nucleotides: TGTGCCAGCAGTGAATTAGGGATCCAAACTAATGAAAAACTGTTTTTT.

The chain joins TRBV5-6 to TRBJ2-5; TRBD2 agrees at 7 bases. J gave up 11 bases and V 0 bases, and 4 bases lay outside the gene matches. The CDR3 consists of 12 residues. Germline V CDR1 and CDR2: SGHDT, YYEEEE. The CDR3 DNA follows: TGTGCCAGCAGCTTGGGCGGGGGTGAGCAGTACTTC. Protein: CASSLGGGEQYF.

The genes are TRBV19 and TRBJ1-5; D is uncertain. Germline V CDR1 and CDR2: LNHDA, SQIVND (reference sequence). V was pared by 2 bases and J by 3 bases, with 11 bases between. The CDR3 covers 15 residues. CDR3 loop: CASSITGWNNQPQHF. CDR3 bases: TGTGCCAGTAGTATAACGGGGTGGAACAATCAGCCCCAGCATTTT.

A word on this clone: One junction end does not reproduce the germline sequence, and a read error may be involved. J is TRBJ2-3 and V is TRBV30; D gene ambiguous. Germline V gives CDR1 GTSNPN, CDR2 SVGIG (reference sequence). CDR3 size: 11 residues. CDR3 residues: CAWMIVTPSNF. The CDR3 DNA follows: TGTGCCTGGATGATCGTGACTCCCTCTAATTTT.

The gene calls are TRBV5-4 and TRBJ2-1; D possibly matches TRBD1 or TRBD2 (5 bases each). The CDR3 runs to 13 residues. Between the trimmed V and J ends, which lost 4 bases and 2 bases, there was a span of 7 bases. Looked up from germline, CDR1 is SGHNT and CDR2 is YYREEE (reference sequence). CDR3 in DNA: TGTGCCAGCAGCGGGGACCCCTACAATGAGCAGTTCTTC. Its translation: CASSGDPYNEQFF.

The rearrangement uses TRBV13 and TRBJ2-3; 14 nucleotides align to TRBD2. V shed 5 bases, J shed 5 bases, and the junction held 6 bases outside the gene matches. Per germline, CDR1 PRHDT and CDR2 FYEKMQ (reference sequence). This CDR3 contains 16 residues. The CDR3: CASSDRTSGRLDTQYF. CDR3 in DNA: TGTGCCAGCAGCGATCGGACTAGCGGGAGGTTAGATACGCAGTATTTT.

The J gene is TRBJ1-6, the V gene TRBV27, with 11 bases aligning to TRBD1. Germline V gives CDR1 MNHEY, CDR2 SMNVEV (reference sequence). CDR3 length: 20 amino acids. Unmatched junction bases numbered 10, after V lost 3 bases and J lost 0 bases. CDR3: CASSFQGTGGWASYNSPLHF. The DNA for the CDR3 is TGTGCCAGCAGTTTCCAAGGGACAGGGGGTTGGGCCTCCTATAATTCACCCCTCCACTTT.

The V call is TRBV4-2, the J call TRBJ2-1; maybe TRBD2 (6 bases). This CDR3 has 15 amino acids. Germline assignment: CDR1 LGHNA and CDR2 YNFKEQ. Between the trimmed V and J ends, which lost 0 bases and 5 bases, there was a span of 11 bases. CDR3: CASSQDSLAHNEQFF. CDR3 DNA: TGTGCCAGCAGCCAAGATAGCCTAGCGCACAATGAGCAGTTCTTC.

The chain couples TRBV5-1 to TRBJ2-7; tentatively, D is TRBD1 (5 bases). The CDR3 is made up of 12 amino acids. Per germline, CDR1 SGHRS and CDR2 YFSETQ. Trimming took off 2 bases at V and 11 bases at J, with 14 bases between the two ends. The CDR3 DNA follows: TGCGCCAGCAGCTTCGAGCAGGGCCCGAAGTACTTC. It codes for CASSFEQGPKYF.

CDR3 amino acids: CASSSQGNGELFF. The CDR3 nucleotides read TGCGCCAGCAGCTCACAGGGGAACGGGGAGCTGTTTTTT. The chain is built from TRBV5-1 and TRBJ2-2; 7 nucleotides agree with TRBD1. Germline-derived CDR1 and CDR2 are SGHRS and YFSETQ. The CDR3 is 13 amino acids. After removal of 3 bases from V and 7 bases from J, the junction contained 3 bases not matched to a gene.

This clone has more than one count but fewer than ten. The chain couples TRBV10-3 to TRBJ2-2; D unresolved. Trimming removed 6 bases at V and 0 bases at J, with 5 bases between. This CDR3 contains 13 residues. Germline CDR1 and CDR2: ENHRY and SYGVKD. CDR3 in amino acids: CAIRPSNTGELFF. Here the CDR3 DNA reads TGTGCCATCAGGCCCTCGAACACCGGGGAGCTGTTTTTT.

The chain employs TRBV5-1 and TRBJ2-1, with D hard to call. This CDR3 has 12 amino acids. CDR1 is SGHRS and CDR2 is YFSETQ in the germline V gene. V was trimmed by 4 bases and J by 7 bases, leaving 9 bases between them. The CDR3, as DNA: TGCGCCAGCAGCCCTGCCTTGAATGAGCAGTTCTTC. Translating gives CASSPALNEQFF. The full variable domain, completed using reference TRBV5-1 and TRBJ2-1, is KAGVTQTPRYLIKTRGQQVTLSCSPISGHRSVSWYQQTPGQGLQFLFEYFSETQRNKGNFPGRFSGRQFSNSRSEMNVSTLELGDSALYLCASSPALNEQFFGPGTRLTVL.